This TCR beta chain is drawn from a study of Graves' ophthalmopathy and Graves' hyperthyroidism. In its sample, this clonotype was seen many times. The study amplified TCR beta CDR3 regions using RNA transcripts. First-round RT-PCR with HTBI primers preceded a second-round multiplex PCR. One entry per CDR3 protein results from TCRdb running MiXCR on the multiplex PCR reads. The sample yields roughly 400,000 distinct CDR3 sequences, about 18% seen once. The origin of this receptor is a woman between 18 and 29 years old with Graves' ophthalmopathy. The sample comprised peripheral blood.

CDR3 DNA: TGCGCCAGCAGCTTGAACAGGGGATACGAGCAGTACTTC. Translated: CASSLNRGYEQYF. J is TRBJ2-7 and V is TRBV5-1; 7 nucleotides align to TRBD1. This CDR3 is built from 13 residues. V lost 1 base and J lost 4; bases outside the gene matches: 2. The V gene's germline CDR1 is SGHRS and CDR2 YFSETQ.